These T cell receptor beta chains were read from a single sample in a study of blood T cell repertoires in COVID-19. Using immunoSEQ multiplex PCR, the repertoire was profiled, and TCRdb retains in-frame clones only, with some absent. The repertoire holds approximately 300,000 clones, with more than 85% as singletons. Sequences were obtained from PBMCs or T cells enriched from blood (not recorded which). The receptors were sampled from a woman in her twenties or thirties who had recovered from COVID-19. The CDR3 runs from the conserved cysteine through the conserved F or W. The order of the fields is D gene, V gene, clone size, J gene, CDR3 protein, CDR3 DNA. A D gene is named only where the DNA matches it firmly. Clone size is stated in some rows and not others, as once, few, many or a class when expanded.

D: .
V: TRBV13
size: .
J: TRBJ1-3
CDR3: CASSLFTGPGNTIYF
DNA: TGTGCCAGCAGCTTATTTACAGGCCCCGGAAACACCATATATTTT

D: .
V: TRBV5-1
size: .
J: TRBJ1-2
CDR3: CASSFQGNYGYTF
DNA: TGCGCCAGCAGCTTCCAGGGAAACTATGGCTACACCTTC

D: .
V: TRBV4-3
size: once
J: TRBJ1-2
CDR3: CASSQGFPGNYGYTF
DNA: TGCGCCAGCAGCCAAGGATTTCCAGGGAACTATGGCTACACCTTC

D: TRBD2
V: TRBV30
size: .
J: TRBJ2-2
CDR3: CAWSDTGTRTGELFF
DNA: TGTGCCTGGAGCGATACCGGGACTAGAACCGGGGAGCTGTTTTTT

D: TRBD2
V: TRBV28
size: .
J: TRBJ2-1
CDR3: CASSLRAGGDNEQFF
DNA: TGTGCCAGCAGTTTGAGAGCGGGAGGCGACAATGAGCAGTTCTTC

D: .
V: TRBV5-1
size: .
J: TRBJ2-2
CDR3: CASSTNNANTGELFF
DNA: TGCGCCAGCAGCACAAATAACGCGAACACCGGGGAGCTGTTTTTT

D: .
V: TRBV24-1
size: medium-sized
J: TRBJ2-2
CDR3: CATSVNQATTGELFF
DNA: TGTGCCACCAGTGTTAATCAGGCTACCACCGGGGAGCTGTTTTTT

D: TRBD1
V: TRBV9
size: once
J: TRBJ1-5
CDR3: CASNGRGGNQPQHF
DNA: TGTGCCAGCAATGGCAGGGGGGGCAATCAGCCCCAGCATTTT

D: .
V: TRBV14
size: .
J: TRBJ1-1
CDR3: CASSQFGGAAEAFF
DNA: TGTGCCAGCAGCCAATTCGGGGGGGCCGCTGAAGCTTTCTTT

D: .
V: TRBV9
size: .
J: TRBJ1-1
CDR3: CASSLQLNTEAFF
DNA: TGTGCCAGCAGCCTCCAGTTGAACACTGAAGCTTTCTTT

D: TRBD1
V: TRBV24-1
size: .
J: TRBJ2-7
CDR3: CATSDSGRDREAEQYF
DNA: TGTGCCACCAGTGACTCCGGCCGGGACAGGGAGGCCGAGCAGTACTTC

D: TRBD2
V: TRBV3-1/TRBV3-2
size: .
J: TRBJ2-7
CDR3: CASSPALAGLGEQYF
DNA: TGTGCCAGCAGCCCCGCGCTAGCGGGGCTGGGGGAGCAGTACTTC

D: TRBD1
V: TRBV27
size: once
J: TRBJ2-7
CDR3: CASRGTGTYEQYF
DNA: TGTGCCAGCAGGGGGACAGGAACCTACGAGCAGTACTTC

D: .
V: TRBV9
size: .
J: TRBJ2-3
CDR3: CASSRYTDTQYF
DNA: TGTGCCAGCAGCCGGTACACAGATACGCAGTATTTT

D: .
V: TRBV19
size: .
J: TRBJ2-3
CDR3: CASSRPSRGGTDTQYF
DNA: TGTGCCAGTAGTAGACCTTCACGCGGGGGCACAGATACGCAGTATTTT

D: .
V: TRBV5-1
size: .
J: TRBJ1-6
CDR3: CASRPRDGNSPLHF
DNA: TGCGCCAGCAGGCCGCGGGACGGCAATTCACCCCTCCACTTT

D: .
V: TRBV24-1
size: .
J: TRBJ2-3
CDR3: CATSLGPASSTDTQYF
DNA: TGTGCCACCAGTCTTGGGCCAGCCTCTAGCACAGATACGCAGTATTTT

D: TRBD2
V: TRBV6-4
size: .
J: TRBJ2-1
CDR3: CASSALAGGSNEQFF
DNA: TGTGCCAGCAGTGCACTAGCGGGAGGTTCGAATGAGCAGTTCTTC

D: .
V: TRBV2
size: once
J: TRBJ2-1
CDR3: CASSDGTYNEQFF
DNA: TGTGCCAGCAGTGACGGGACCTACAATGAGCAGTTCTTC

D: TRBD1
V: TRBV5-5
size: once
J: TRBJ1-2
CDR3: CASSLGTGYGYTF
DNA: TGTGCCAGCAGCTTGGGGACAGGCTATGGCTACACCTTC

D: TRBD1
V: TRBV7-3
size: .
J: TRBJ2-1
CDR3: CASSPMGDSIIPHEQFF
DNA: TGTGCCAGCAGCCCCATGGGGGACAGCATAATCCCCCATGAGCAGTTCTTC

D: TRBD1
V: TRBV3-1/TRBV3-2
size: .
J: TRBJ1-2
CDR3: CASSQEKDREDYGYTF
DNA: TGTGCCAGCAGCCAAGAAAAGGACAGGGAGGACTATGGCTACACCTTC